These T cell receptor beta chains were read from a single sample in a study of T cell repertoires in cytomegalovirus infection. TCRdb reanalysed the reads using MiXCR and keeps one entry per CDR3 protein. The repertoire includes a few hundred thousand distinct CDR3 sequences, around 18% of them detected once, and roughly 8.7% sits in the top ten. The specimen was PBMCs. All receptors come from a human donor in good health (CMV status not recorded). Some clones in this sample may be carry-over from other donors' samples. Each CDR3 is given with its conserved first and last residue.

V gene	J gene	CDR3 protein
TRBV7-2	TRBJ2-7	CASRVRTGSPYEQYF
TRBV6-6	TRBJ1-3	CASSYGTAYSGNTIYF
TRBV20-1	TRBJ2-7	CSAPGTSGRYEQYF
TRBV5-1	TRBJ1-1	CASSLDRVMNTEAFF
TRBV7-8	TRBJ1-3	CASSLTRGQGNTIYF
TRBV6-6	TRBJ1-1	CASGAEETEAFF
TRBV19	TRBJ1-4	CASKTGDEKLFF
TRBV6-1	TRBJ2-2	CATLRPDTGELFF
TRBV4-1	TRBJ2-5	CASSQFFGLGIMETQYF
TRBV7-9	TRBJ2-7	CASSPPGLAGLEQYF
TRBV7-2	TRBJ2-5	CASSLALGGGETQYF
TRBV2	TRBJ2-3	CASKGPGGMADTQYF
TRBV7-2	TRBJ2-7	CASSARYGEQYF
TRBV20-1	TRBJ2-1	CSVWRGRGEQFF
TRBV5-6	TRBJ1-2	CASRTPTGPYGYTF
TRBV11-2	TRBJ2-5	CASSLVTGVNQETQYF
TRBV6-2/TRBV6-3	TRBJ2-4	CASSQREHPKNIQYF
TRBV19	TRBJ2-1	CASSMERGYYNEQFF
TRBV23-1	TRBJ1-5	CASSLRAQHF
TRBV13	TRBJ2-3	CASSPRQGPPDTQYF
TRBV6-1	TRBJ1-3	CASSTTGAGNTIYF
TRBV29-1	TRBJ2-7	CSVEQRGSSYEQYF
TRBV28	TRBJ2-5	CASSTPRLGHLQETQYF
TRBV5-3	TRBJ2-7	CASSRRAETYEQYF
TRBV4-1	TRBJ2-1	CASSQEDYQHREQFF
TRBV6-2/TRBV6-3	TRBJ2-7	CASSTGTSGRWYEQYF
TRBV12-3/TRBV12-4	TRBJ2-1	CATTSVFSYNEQFF
TRBV7-9	TRBJ2-1	CASSLAGLAVEQFF
TRBV6-1	TRBJ2-7	CASRRTGRDPLTYEQYF
TRBV27	TRBJ2-7	CASGAAAGLKQYF
TRBV18	TRBJ1-5	CASSPTLEEPQHF
TRBV15	TRBJ2-2	CATSRDGAELFF
TRBV7-9	TRBJ2-5	CASSSGSGEETQYF
TRBV7-8	TRBJ2-5	CASSSPDRDGTQYF
TRBV20-1	TRBJ2-3	CSANRQGVSTDTQYF
TRBV18	TRBJ1-3	CASSPPGGTGHKYF
TRBV20-1	TRBJ1-2	CSATPNYGYTF
TRBV12-5	TRBJ2-2	CASGPLAAPLHTGELFF
TRBV12-3/TRBV12-4	TRBJ2-2	CASRPDRNTGELFF
TRBV20-1	TRBJ2-4	CSASPQGAVHIQYF
TRBV20-1	TRBJ2-7	CSARDGTSGSYEQYF
TRBV7-9	TRBJ2-5	CASSSSLGKETQYF
TRBV6-5	TRBJ1-3	CASSYSESTSGNTIYF
TRBV20-1	TRBJ2-7	CSADRSGGSPYEQYF
TRBV29-1	TRBJ1-4	CSVDHREKLFF
TRBV4-1	TRBJ1-2	CASSQTNLGSSGSRYTF
TRBV7-2	TRBJ1-2	CASSLAWQSYGYTF
TRBV7-2	TRBJ2-5	CASKTLAGLLETQYF
TRBV2	TRBJ1-1	CASSEAGGWGLF
TRBV24-1	TRBJ1-1	CATSDLGDTEAFF
TRBV12-3/TRBV12-4	TRBJ2-7	CASSLGSREQYF
TRBV7-2	TRBJ1-5	CASSGGRDQPQHF
TRBV7-2	TRBJ1-1	CASSAQGGWDTEAFF
TRBV12-5	TRBJ1-2	CASGLGGGGGKGYTF